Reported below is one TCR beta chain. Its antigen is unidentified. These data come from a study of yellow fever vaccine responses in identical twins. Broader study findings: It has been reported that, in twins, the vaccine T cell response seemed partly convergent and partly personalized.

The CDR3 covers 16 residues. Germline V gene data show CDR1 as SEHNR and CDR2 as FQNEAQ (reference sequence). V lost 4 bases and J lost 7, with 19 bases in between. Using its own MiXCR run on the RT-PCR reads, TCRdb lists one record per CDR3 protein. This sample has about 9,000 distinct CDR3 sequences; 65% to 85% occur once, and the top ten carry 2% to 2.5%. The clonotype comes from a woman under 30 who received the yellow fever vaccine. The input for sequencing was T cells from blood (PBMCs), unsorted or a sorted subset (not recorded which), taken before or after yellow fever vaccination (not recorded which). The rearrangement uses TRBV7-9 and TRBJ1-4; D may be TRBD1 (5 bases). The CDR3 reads CASSSPGTQDREKLFF. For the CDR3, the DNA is TGTGCCAGCAGCTCCCCCGGGACTCAAGATCGTGAAAAACTGTTTTTT.